These 22 T cell receptor beta chains originate from one sample sequenced in a study of regulatory T cells in long-lasting Graves disease. Time point noted: persistent/refractory GD, antithyroid drugs over 5 years with positive TRAb. Researchers made the TCR library from RNA that was extracted from PBMCs. Arm-PCR of CDR3 regions and iRepertoire HTBI primers were the basis on which TCR beta libraries were built. TCRdb passed the multiplex PCR reads through MiXCR, listing each CDR3 protein once. Of fewer than 550,000 distinct CDR3 sequences listed, about 22% are singletons. The sample here was peripheral blood mononuclear cells (PBMCs), taken when the disease was refractory, from a patient treated with antithyroid drugs. The receptors stem from a female donor with Graves disease.

This clonotype was seen a few times. The genes are TRBV28 and TRBJ1-3, with D unresolved. The V end was cut by 5 bases, the J end by 0 bases, with 11 bases between. Germline CDR1 MDHEN, CDR2 SYDVKM. The CDR3 extends over 15 amino acids. CDR3 protein: CASSIPGISGNTIYF. The CDR3, as DNA: TGTGCCAGCAGTATCCCTGGGATCTCTGGAAACACCATATATTTT.

CDR3 residues: CASSLVVSTGIQYF. CDR3 nucleotides: TGTGCCAGCAGCTTGGTGGTGAGCACAGGCATTCAGTACTTC. This chain uses TRBV5-5 with TRBJ2-4; a possible D gene is TRBD1 (5 bases). The germline gives CDR1 SGHKS, CDR2 YYEKEE (reference sequence). This CDR3 is 14 amino acids long. V was shortened by 0 bases and J by 9 bases, with 13 bases between the two germline ends.

This clonotype was detected many times. The rearrangement links TRBV7-2 to TRBJ2-3; 13 bases fit TRBD2. This CDR3 has 16 residues. The V and J ends lost 0 bases and 3 bases, in that order; junction bases with no gene match: 0. The germline V gene encodes CDR1 SGHTA and CDR2 FQGNSA. The CDR3 region has the DNA TGTGCCAGCAGCTTAGCACTAGCGGGGGGGACAGATACGCAGTATTTT. It codes for CASSLALAGGTDTQYF.

V and J are TRBV4-1 and TRBJ2-5; D may match TRBD1 or TRBD2 (5 bases each). Germline V gene lookup returns CDR1 MGHRA and CDR2 YSYEKL. V was clipped by 8 bases and J by 2 bases, with 21 bases between them. The CDR3 contains 16 residues. The DNA for the CDR3 is TGCGCCAGCCGGCCCCTGGGAGTGGGACCACAAGAGACCCAGTACTTC. This codes for CASRPLGVGPQETQYF.

The chain has TRBV10-3 and TRBJ1-1; D is ambiguous. Germline V gene data show CDR1 as ENHRY and CDR2 as SYGVKD. This CDR3 spans 11 amino acids. Trimming stripped 7 bases from V and 2 bases from J, with 5 bases between. CDR3 DNA: TGTGCCATCATGGGAAACACTGAAGCTTTCTTT. This translates into CAIMGNTEAFF.

The sample holds many counts of this clonotype. This chain connects TRBV2 to TRBJ2-5; no clear D. Trimming stripped 0 bases from V and 4 bases from J, with 18 bases between. This CDR3 spans 17 amino acids. Per the germline V gene, CDR1 is SNHLY and CDR2 is FYNNEI. The CDR3 sequence is CASSEASNLAPPETQYF. The CDR3 bases are TGTGCCAGCAGTGAAGCGTCAAATTTAGCACCACCAGAGACCCAGTACTTC.

This chain links TRBV4-3 with TRBJ2-2; D uncertain. From germline, CDR1 is LGHNA and CDR2 YSLEER. This CDR3 comprises 16 residues. The V gene lost 4 bases and the J gene lost 1 base, with 13 bases spanning the gap. The CDR3 spells CASSRDPVGNTGELFF. CDR3 bases: TGCGCCAGCAGCCGCGATCCGGTGGGGAACACCGGGGAGCTGTTTTTT.

This clonotype appeared a few times. The chain links TRBV11-3 to TRBJ2-3; a weak D match, TRBD1 (6 bases). The CDR3 spans 15 residues. V lost 4 bases to trimming and J lost 6 bases, with 17 bases between them. Per the germline V gene, CDR1 is SGHNT and CDR2 is YENEEA. For the CDR3, the DNA is TGTGCCAGCAGCTCCCCGGGACATGACACCGATACGCAGTATTTT. Amino acid sequence: CASSSPGHDTDTQYF.

V usage is TRBV7-2 and J usage is TRBJ2-3; 7 bases map to TRBD2. There are 16 residues in the CDR3. V shed 2 bases and J 5 bases; nucleotides not matched to a gene: 10. CDR1 and CDR2 from the germline V gene are SGHTA and FQGNSA. Written as DNA, the CDR3 is TGTGCCAGCAGCTTAATGGGCGGGAGTAACGTAGATACGCAGTATTTT. Translating it yields CASSLMGGSNVDTQYF.

This clonotype was found many times. This rearrangement joins TRBV11-3 to TRBJ2-5, with D perhaps assigned TRBD1 or TRBD2 (6 bases each). The CDR3 runs to 14 residues. V was clipped by 1 base and J by 5 bases, with 11 bases between them. Germline CDR1 SGHNT, CDR2 YENEEA. The CDR3 region is CASSLGGATETQYF. The CDR3 DNA is TGTGCCAGCAGCTTAGGGGGGGCTACGGAGACCCAGTACTTC.

The chain joins TRBV30 to TRBJ1-5; a possible D gene is TRBD1 (5 bases). CDR1 GTSNPN and CDR2 SVGIG come from the germline V gene (reference sequence). The CDR3 consists of 15 residues. V was pared by 0 bases and J by 4 bases, with 13 bases between. The CDR3 DNA follows: TGTGCCTGGAGTGTAGTGGGGGGATTTAATCAGCCCCAGCATTTT. It encodes CAWSVVGGFNQPQHF. Looking up the rest from reference TRBV30 and TRBJ1-5 gives the full variable domain: SQTIHQWPATLVQPVGSPLSLECTVEGTSNPNLYWYRQAAGRGLQLLFYSVGIGQISSEVPQNLSASRPQDRQFILSSKKLLLSDSGFYLCAWSVVGGFNQPQHFGDGTRLSIL.

This clonotype showed up just a few times. This chain joins TRBV11-1 and TRBJ2-7; D gene unclear. Between the trimmed V and J ends, which lost 8 bases and 3 bases, there was a span of 14 bases. The CDR3 covers 13 residues. The V gene's germline CDR1 is SGHAT and CDR2 FQDESV (reference sequence). CDR3 bases: TGTGCCAGCGGCCGGATATTGAACTACGAGCAGTACTTC. This sequence encodes CASGRILNYEQYF.

This clonotype appeared many times. V and J are TRBV28 and TRBJ2-7; D perhaps matches TRBD1 (6 bases). Germline V gene data show CDR1 as MDHEN and CDR2 as SYDVKM. With 6 bases removed from V and 3 bases from J, the gap between germline ends came to 24 bases. The CDR3 covers 17 residues. The CDR3 protein is CASRSYQGPLRFYEQYF. In DNA form, the CDR3 reads TGTGCCAGCAGATCATACCAGGGGCCCCTACGCTTCTACGAGCAGTACTTC. The full variable domain, with the rest looked up from reference TRBV28 and TRBJ2-7, is DVKVTQSSRYLVKRTGEKVFLECVQDMDHENMFWYRQDPGLGLRLIYFSYDVKMKEKGDIPEGYSVSREKKERFSLILESASTNQTSMYLCASRSYQGPLRFYEQYFGPGTRLTVT.

To note about this clonotype: Sequence at one end of the junction differs from germline and may be a read error. The chain recombines TRBV7-9 with TRBJ1-4; the D is unclear. The germline V gene has CDR1 SEHNR and CDR2 FQNEAQ (reference sequence). The CDR3 is 17 amino acids. For the CDR3, the DNA is TGTGCCAGCAGCGTAGCTGGTGACGGAAAGACTAATGAAAAACTGTTCTTT. Its translation: CASSVAGDGKTNEKLFF.

This clonotype occurred many times. This chain links TRBV28 with TRBJ1-2; tentative D call: TRBD1 (5 bases). Trimming stripped 6 bases from V and 7 bases from J, with 21 bases between. Germline assignment: CDR1 MDHEN and CDR2 SYDVKM. This CDR3 has 15 residues. CDR3 sequence: CASRPRQSGPAGYTF. The CDR3 coding sequence is TGTGCCAGCAGACCTAGACAGTCTGGACCCGCTGGCTACACCTTC.

This clonotype came up many times. The gene calls are TRBV28 and TRBJ2-7; 13 nucleotides line up with TRBD2. Unmatched junction bases numbered 14, after V lost 6 bases and J lost 3 bases. CDR3 size: 18 residues. Germline assignment: CDR1 MDHEN and CDR2 SYDVKM. The CDR3 reads CASRQTSGRINFVYEQYF. The CDR3 nucleotides are TGTGCCAGCAGACAGACTAGCGGGAGGATTAATTTCGTCTACGAGCAGTACTTC.

CDR3 nucleotide sequence: TGTGCCAGCAGCCCGACAGGGGGCTCGTCCGGAGATACGCAGTATTTT. Its protein is CASSPTGGSSGDTQYF. The chain links TRBV11-2 to TRBJ2-3, with TRBD1 matching 10 bases. The J segment lost 5 bases and the V segment lost 5 bases, leaving 10 bases of the junction unmatched. The CDR3 spans 16 residues. Looked up from germline, CDR1 is SGHAT and CDR2 is FQNNGV. Using reference TRBV11-2 and TRBJ2-3 for the parts outside the CDR3, the full variable domain is EAGVAQSPRYKIIEKRQSVAFWCNPISGHATLYWYQQILGQGPKLLIQFQNNGVVDDSQLPKDRFSAERLKGVDSTLKIQPAKLEDSAVYLCASSPTGGSSGDTQYFGPGTRLTVL.

This clonotype was seen more than once but under ten times. The rearrangement links TRBV12-3 or TRBV12-4 to TRBJ2-2; TRBD2 aligns across 7 bases. The CDR3 has 15 residues. J lost 5 bases, V lost 4 bases, and 7 bases had no gene match. The CDR3 DNA reads as TGTGCCAGCAGTTCAATGGGAGGGGTGACCGGGGAGCTGTTTTTT. This sequence encodes CASSSMGGVTGELFF.

In its sample, this clonotype was seen many times. This chain connects TRBV20-1 to TRBJ2-7; D is perhaps TRBD1 or TRBD2 (5 bases each). V was shortened by 0 bases and J by 6 bases, with 12 bases between the two germline ends. The CDR3 sequence is 13 residues long. The germline V gene has CDR1 DFQATT and CDR2 SNEGSKA (reference sequence). This CDR3 is CSARDVGAGEQYF. For the CDR3, the DNA is TGCAGTGCTAGAGATGTCGGGGCCGGCGAGCAGTACTTC.

The rearrangement uses TRBV13 and TRBJ2-6; no clear D. Germline V gene lookup returns CDR1 PRHDT and CDR2 FYEKMQ (reference sequence). The CDR3 has 14 amino acids. The V end was cut by 3 bases, the J end by 4 bases, with 7 bases between. This CDR3 reads CASSFHWGANVLTF. CDR3 in DNA: TGTGCCAGCAGCTTCCACTGGGGGGCCAACGTCCTGACTTTC.

This chain uses TRBV12-5 with TRBJ1-3; 7 bases agree with TRBD1. Trimming cost V 0 bases and J 4 bases; bases outside gene matches: 6. Germline values: CDR1 LGHNT, CDR2 FRNRAP. The CDR3 is 16 amino acids. The CDR3 protein is CASGLVSEGGGNTIYF. The CDR3 region has the DNA TGTGCTAGTGGTTTGGTATCTGAAGGGGGCGGAAACACCATATATTTT.

The V call is TRBV5-6, the J call TRBJ2-7; TRBD1 matches at 7 bases. The CDR3 has 16 residues. CDR1 and CDR2 from the germline V gene are SGHDT and YYEEEE. The V gene end was trimmed by 3 bases and the J gene end by 2 bases; junction bases not matched to a gene: 11. The CDR3 bases are TGTGCCAGCAGCTCCTCAGGGGGACCACCACCCTACGAGCAGTACTTC. The encoded protein is CASSSSGGPPPYEQYF.